The present T cell receptor beta chain was sequenced within a study of neurological immune-mediated disorders. With V trimmed by 1 base and J by 2 bases, 1 base remained unmatched. CDR1 and CDR2 (germline): SEHNR, FQNEAQ (reference sequence). This CDR3 comprises 17 residues. This clonotype was seen at least ten times. Its specificity is unknown. General study findings and limits: HTLV-1-associated myelopathy showed the most TCR clonal expansion; multiple sclerosis the least, below healthy controls.

Unsorted libraries were prepared from 2 million PBMCs held at -80 C. The cDNA came from 5'RACE with 10-nucleotide random UMIs. From 15-18 subjects, every sequencing run obtained over 190 million TCR-beta sequences. TCRdb processed the 5' RACE reads anew with MiXCR; each CDR3 protein has one entry. This sample has 40,000 or so distinct CDR3 sequences; less than 8.5% occur once, and the top ten carry around 4.4%. The source material was PBMCs. The chain combines TRBV7-9 with TRBJ2-6; 11 bases are a match to TRBD1. The receptor was isolated from a woman aged 40 to 50 in good health. The CDR3 here is CASSLVGQGAGANVLTF. Here the CDR3 DNA reads TGTGCCAGCAGCTTAGTGGGACAGGGGGCTGGGGCCAACGTCCTGACTTTC. The whole variable domain, remainder taken from reference TRBV7-9 and TRBJ2-6, is DTGVSQNPRHKITKRGQNVTFRCDPISEHNRLYWYRQTLGQGPEFLTYFQNEAQLEKSRLLSDRFSAERPKGSFSTLEIQRTEQGDSAMYLCASSLVGQGAGANVLTFGAGSRLTVL.